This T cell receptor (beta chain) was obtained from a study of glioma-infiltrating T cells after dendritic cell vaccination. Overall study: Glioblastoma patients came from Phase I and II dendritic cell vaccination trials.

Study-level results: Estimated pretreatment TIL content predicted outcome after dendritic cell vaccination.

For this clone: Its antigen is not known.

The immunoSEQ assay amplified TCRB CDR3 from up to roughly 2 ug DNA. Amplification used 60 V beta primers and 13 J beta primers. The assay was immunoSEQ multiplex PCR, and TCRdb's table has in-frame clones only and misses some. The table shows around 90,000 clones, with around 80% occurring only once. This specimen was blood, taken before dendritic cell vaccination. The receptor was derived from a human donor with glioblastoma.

For the CDR3, the DNA is TGCAGCGTGCACCGACAGGGGATGGTCGGGGAGCTGTTTTTT. This translates into CSVHRQGMVGELFF. The chain links TRBV29-1 to TRBJ2-2, with 8 bases aligning to TRBD1. Per germline, CDR1 SQVTM and CDR2 ANQGSEA. The CDR3 length is 14 residues. V lost 6 bases, J lost 7 bases, and 10 bases stayed unmatched.